This entry lists 22 T cell receptor beta chains sequenced from one sample in a study of regulatory T cells in long-lasting Graves disease. Arm-PCR of CDR3 regions and iRepertoire HTBI primers were the basis on which TCR beta libraries were built. TCRdb re-called the multiplex PCR reads through MiXCR, storing one row per CDR3 protein. The sample has roughly 610,000 distinct CDR3 sequences, around 15% seen once; the top ten hold 15% to 20%. Time point described: newly diagnosed GD, antithyroid drugs for less than 3 months. PBMC RNA served as the TCR library source. Separately, the same data were catalogued under a study of T cells in Graves' hyperthyroidism and ophthalmopathy.

The sample was peripheral blood mononuclear cells (PBMCs), taken at new diagnosis, from a patient treated with antithyroid drugs. Source of these receptors: a woman between 25 and 40 years old with Graves disease.

This clonotype occurred many times. The rearrangement uses TRBV28 and TRBJ1-2; no clear D. Trimming left V 2 bases short and J 4 bases short, with 11 bases between. The germline CDR1 and CDR2 sequences are MDHEN and SYDVKM. CDR3 size: 14 residues. This CDR3 is CASSLPNKVYGYTF. CDR3 sequence (DNA): TGTGCCAGCAGTTTACCAAACAAGGTCTATGGCTACACCTTC.

This chain uses TRBV7-2 with TRBJ1-4; the D is unclear. CDR1 is SGHTA and CDR2 is FQGNSA in the germline V gene. The CDR3 consists of 15 residues. V shed 5 bases and J shed 8 bases, with 18 bases lying between them. The CDR3 coding sequence is TGTGCCAGCAGCCCCGGAGGCAGAAGAACCGAAAAACTGTTTTTT. This codes for CASSPGGRRTEKLFF.

The V and J genes are TRBV2 and TRBJ1-3; no firm D call. V was trimmed by 4 bases and J by 4 bases, leaving 8 bases between them. The CDR3 loop spans 13 amino acids. The germline V gene has CDR1 SNHLY and CDR2 FYNNEI. The CDR3 region has the DNA TGTGCCAGCAGTGCTGGGCTCGGAAACACCATATATTTT. It yields the protein CASSAGLGNTIYF.

This clonotype was recorded a few times. The V gene is TRBV7-2, the J gene TRBJ2-5; 9 bases are shared with TRBD2. Germline V CDR1 and CDR2: SGHTA, FQGNSA. The CDR3 totals 16 residues. With V trimmed by 6 bases and J by 1 base, 9 bases remained unmatched. CDR3 coding DNA: TGTGCCAGCAGTATGCGGAGCGGGAGGATCCAAGAGACCCAGTACTTC. Encoded protein: CASSMRSGRIQETQYF.

This clonotype showed up many times. This CDR3 reads CASSQTGMGTEAFF. DNA for the CDR3: TGTGCCAGCAGCCAGACAGGGATGGGCACTGAAGCTTTCTTT. J is TRBJ1-1 and V is TRBV5-5, with 7 bases fitting TRBD1. CDR1 SGHKS and CDR2 YYEKEE come from the germline V gene (reference sequence). V was pared by 4 bases and J by 4 bases, with 7 bases of the junction left unmatched. This CDR3 is built from 14 residues.

A word on this clonotype: With a much larger clone just one base away, this may be a read error. This chain connects TRBV7-3 to TRBJ2-1; D might be TRBD2 (5 bases). Germline CDR1 is SGHTA and CDR2 is FQGTGA. V lost 1 base and J 8 bases, leaving 18 bases between the germline ends. This CDR3 region has 16 residues. The chain's CDR3 is CASSLSASSRGDEQFF. The CDR3 DNA follows: TGTGCCAGCAGCTTAAGTGCTAGCTCCCGGGGTGATGAGCAGTTCTTC. Drawing the rest from reference TRBV7-3 and TRBJ2-1, the complete variable domain is GAGVSQTPSNKVTEKGKYVELRCDPISGHTALYWYRQSLGQGPEFLIYFQGTGAADDSGLPNDRFFAVRPEGSVSTLKIQRTERGDSAVYLCASSLSASSRGDEQFFGPGTRLTVL.

CDR3 nucleotides: TGTGCCAGCACCTTTCGGACAGGGACTGGAAACACCATATATTTT. This translates into CASTFRTGTGNTIYF. V gene TRBV12-3 or TRBV12-4 combines with J gene TRBJ1-3; TRBD1 agrees at 8 bases. The V gene end was trimmed by 7 bases and the J gene end by 2 bases; junction bases not matched to a gene: 7. The CDR3 extends over 15 amino acids.

This clonotype showed up many times. V is TRBV7-8 and J is TRBJ2-3; 7 nucleotides agree with TRBD1. The CDR3 runs 16 residues. Germline lookup yields CDR1 SGHVS and CDR2 FQNEAQ. Unmatched junction bases numbered 5, after V lost 0 bases and J lost 2 bases. Here the CDR3 reads CASSLAQGPFTDTQYF. In nucleotides, the CDR3 is TGTGCCAGCAGCTTAGCACAGGGGCCCTTCACAGATACGCAGTATTTT.

With regard to this clonotype: Given a much more abundant clone one base away, this may be a read error. The rearrangement links TRBV24-1 to TRBJ2-3; the match to TRBD2 covers 9 bases. Germline CDR1 reads KGHDR; CDR2 reads SFDVKD. V shed 7 bases, J shed 5 bases, and the junction held 6 bases outside the gene matches. CDR3 length equals 14 residues. Here the CDR3 reads CATSGLARVDTQYF. The CDR3 nucleotides are TGTGCCACCAGCGGACTAGCGAGAGTAGATACGCAGTATTTT.

This clonotype was detected ten times or more. The V gene is TRBV27, the J gene TRBJ1-1; D not resolved. From germline, CDR1 is MNHEY and CDR2 SMNVEV (reference sequence). The germline V and J ends were trimmed by 5 bases and 0 bases, with 13 bases remaining between them. CDR3 size: 15 residues. In DNA form, the CDR3 reads TGTGCCAGCAGTCCAGCAGGCGCCATGAACACTGAAGCTTTCTTT. This translates into CASSPAGAMNTEAFF.

This clonotype was recorded only once. The chain has TRBV14 and TRBJ2-7; D could derive from TRBD1 or TRBD2 (6 bases each). CDR3 length: 15 residues. The V end lost 4 bases, the J end lost 1 base, and 14 bases lay between the germline ends. Germline V lookup: CDR1 SGHDN, CDR2 FVKESK. CDR3 region: CASSPLGGASYEQYF. Here the CDR3 DNA reads TGTGCCAGCAGCCCTTTGGGGGGCGCATCCTACGAGCAGTACTTC.

This clonotype was counted between two and nine times. V gene TRBV5-6 combines with J gene TRBJ1-3; D is unclear. V shed 0 bases and J shed 9 bases, with 7 bases lying between them. The CDR3 is made up of 12 amino acids. Germline V gene lookup returns CDR1 SGHDT and CDR2 YYEEEE. The CDR3 DNA reads as TGTGCCAGCAGCTTGGTAGAGGGCACCATATATTTT. It is translated as CASSLVEGTIYF.

This clonotype appeared many times. This chain connects TRBV6-1 to TRBJ1-6; D might be TRBD1 (5 bases). CDR1 MNHNS and CDR2 SASEGT come from the germline V gene. Trimming removed 5 bases at V and 7 bases at J, with 15 bases between. This CDR3 has 15 residues. CDR3 amino acids: CASSLPAGRNSPLHF. CDR3 bases: TGTGCCAGCAGTCTACCCGCGGGACGCAATTCACCCCTCCACTTT.

This clonotype has a count of ten or more. The chain has TRBV11-2 and TRBJ2-1; possible D gene TRBD1, 6 bases. This CDR3 region has 16 residues. The V gene's germline CDR1 is SGHAT and CDR2 FQNNGV. The ends were cut back, 0 bases at V and 1 base at J, with 10 bases in the middle. The DNA for the CDR3 is TGTGCCAGCAGCTTAGATCACGGACAGTCCTACAATGAGCAGTTCTTC. Residues: CASSLDHGQSYNEQFF.

This clonotype appeared many times. V gene TRBV29-1 combines with J gene TRBJ2-7; D gene uncertain. Between the trimmed V and J ends, which lost 4 bases and 0 bases, there was a span of 7 bases. Germline V gene sequence: CDR1 SQVTM, CDR2 ANQGSEA. The CDR3 runs to 12 residues. Here the CDR3 reads CSVAVGSYEQYF. The CDR3 region has the DNA TGCAGCGTTGCGGTGGGCTCCTACGAGCAGTACTTC.

The chain has TRBV6-1 and TRBJ2-3; 7 bases agree with TRBD2. The CDR3 loop spans 15 amino acids. Germline V gene sequence: CDR1 MNHNS, CDR2 SASEGT. Trimming at V came to 5 bases and at J to 1 base, leaving 6 bases not matched to a gene. The CDR3 spells CASSHTSVRTDTQYF. The CDR3 bases are TGTGCCAGCAGTCACACTAGCGTCCGCACAGATACGCAGTATTTT.

This chain connects TRBV6-1 to TRBJ1-1; D gene uncertain. Between the trimmed V and J ends, which lost 5 bases and 4 bases, there was a span of 11 bases. Per germline, CDR1 MNHNS and CDR2 SASEGT. The CDR3 runs 13 residues. The CDR3 sequence is CASSREPPTEAFF. The CDR3 DNA reads as TGTGCCAGCAGTAGGGAACCCCCCACTGAAGCTTTCTTT.

This clonotype was seen a few times. The genes are TRBV9 and TRBJ1-3; D ambiguous. The CDR3 totals 15 residues. Germline V lookup: CDR1 SGDLS, CDR2 YYNGEE. Deletions cut 4 bases from V and 2 bases from J, with 13 bases between. CDR3 amino acids: CASSPPRGAGNTIYF. The CDR3 nucleotides read TGTGCCAGCAGCCCCCCTCGCGGGGCTGGAAACACCATATATTTT. The variable domain in full, completed from reference TRBV9 and TRBJ1-3, reads DSGVTQTPKHLITATGQRVTLRCSPRSGDLSVYWYQQSLDQGLQFLIQYYNGEERAKGNILERFSAQQFPDLHSELNLSSLELGDSALYFCASSPPRGAGNTIYFGEGSWLTVV.

This clonotype was recorded many times. The chain employs TRBV28 and TRBJ1-1; D gene ambiguous. The CDR3 runs to 11 residues. Germline V gives CDR1 MDHEN, CDR2 SYDVKM. V was clipped by 2 bases and J by 8 bases, with 6 bases between them. The CDR3 region has the DNA TGTGCCAGCAGTTTAAGAGAGGAAGCTTTCTTT. This gives the protein CASSLREEAFF.

In its sample, this clonotype was seen many times. J is TRBJ2-1 and V is TRBV9; D might be TRBD2 (5 bases). V was trimmed by 5 bases and J by 0 bases, leaving 12 bases between them. Looked up from germline, CDR1 is SGDLS and CDR2 is YYNGEE. The CDR3 extends over 15 amino acids. CDR3 sequence (DNA): TGTGCCAGCAGTGGGAGCGGAAGCTCCTACAATGAGCAGTTCTTC. Protein sequence: CASSGSGSSYNEQFF.

This clonotype was seen repeatedly, ten times or more. DNA of the CDR3: TGTGCCAGCAGTCACGGGGGGGCGGGCAATCAGCCCCAGCATTTT. Translated: CASSHGGAGNQPQHF. The J gene is TRBJ1-5, the V gene TRBV6-1; D might be TRBD1 (6 bases). The length of the CDR3 is 15 residues. The germline V gene has CDR1 MNHNS and CDR2 SASEGT. The V end lost 5 bases, the J end lost 2 bases, and 13 bases lay between the germline ends.

This clonotype was found once. One junction end does not reproduce the germline sequence, and a read error may be involved. This sequence joins TRBV12-3 or TRBV12-4 and TRBJ2-7; TRBD2 matches 9 bases. This CDR3 spans 14 amino acids. The CDR3 here is CTSRKAGGPYEQYF. As DNA, the CDR3 is TGTACCAGCAGGAAGGCGGGAGGGCCCTACGAGCAGTACTTC.